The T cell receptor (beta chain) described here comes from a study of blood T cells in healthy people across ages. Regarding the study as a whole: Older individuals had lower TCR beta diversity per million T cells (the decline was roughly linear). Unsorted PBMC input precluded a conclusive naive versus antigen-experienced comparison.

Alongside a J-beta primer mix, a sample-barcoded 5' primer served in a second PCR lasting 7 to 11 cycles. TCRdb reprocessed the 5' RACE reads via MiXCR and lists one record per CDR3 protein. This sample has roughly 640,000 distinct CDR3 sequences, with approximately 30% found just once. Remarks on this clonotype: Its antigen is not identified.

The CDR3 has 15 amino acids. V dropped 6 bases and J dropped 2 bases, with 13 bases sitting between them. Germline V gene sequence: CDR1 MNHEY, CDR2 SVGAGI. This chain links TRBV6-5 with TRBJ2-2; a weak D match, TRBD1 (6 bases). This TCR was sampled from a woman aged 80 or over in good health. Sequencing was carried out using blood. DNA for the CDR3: TGTGCCAGCAGGACCGGACAGCTCAACACCGGGGAGCTGTTTTTT. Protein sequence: CASRTGQLNTGELFF.